This T cell receptor (beta chain) was recovered during a study of T-cell memory formation after mild COVID-19. At the level of the study: Clusters were largely donor specific.

This clonotype was detected a few times. TCR alpha and TCR beta cDNA libraries carrying sample barcodes and UMIs were produced by 5'RACE using constant-segment primers. TCRdb reprocessed the 5' RACE reads via MiXCR and lists one record per CDR3 protein. The table lists roughly 600,000 distinct CDR3 sequences, 18% of them singletons, with around 13% in the top ten. This CDR3 spans 11 amino acids. The sequence was collected from an adult woman who had mild COVID-19 (a few samples of this study predate the infection). Cell type and time point are not known. The specimen was PBMCs or a T cell subset sorted from them (not recorded which). The chain links TRBV21-1 to TRBJ1-1. TRBV21-1 is classified as a pseudogene. CDR3 coding DNA: TGTGCCAGCAGCAAAGGACAAGTAGCTTTCTTT. It is translated as CASSKGQVAFF.